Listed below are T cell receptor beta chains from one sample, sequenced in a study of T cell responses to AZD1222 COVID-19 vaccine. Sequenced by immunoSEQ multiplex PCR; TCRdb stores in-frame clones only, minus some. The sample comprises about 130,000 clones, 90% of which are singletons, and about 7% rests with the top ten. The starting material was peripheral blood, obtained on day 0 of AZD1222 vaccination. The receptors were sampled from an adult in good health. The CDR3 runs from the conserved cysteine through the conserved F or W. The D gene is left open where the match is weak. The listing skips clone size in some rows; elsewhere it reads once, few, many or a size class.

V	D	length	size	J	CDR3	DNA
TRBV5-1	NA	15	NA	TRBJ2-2	CASSPEFSGTGELFF	TGCGCCAGCAGCCCCGAGTTTAGCGGAACCGGGGAGCTGTTTTTT
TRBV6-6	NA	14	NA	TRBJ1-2	CASSYSKNPYGYTF	TGTGCCAGCAGTTACTCGAAGAATCCCTATGGCTACACCTTC
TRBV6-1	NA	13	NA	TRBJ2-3	CASSEAGRDTQYF	TGTGCCAGCAGTGAGGCGGGGCGAGATACGCAGTATTTT
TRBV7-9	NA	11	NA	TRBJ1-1	CASSSEPEAFF	TGTGCCAGCAGCTCCGAGCCTGAAGCTTTCTTT
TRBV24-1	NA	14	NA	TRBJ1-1	CATRGRGGNTEAFF	TGTGCCACCAGAGGAAGGGGTGGAAACACTGAAGCTTTCTTT
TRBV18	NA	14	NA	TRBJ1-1	CASSPPGGWTEAFF	TGTGCCAGCTCACCACCCGGGGGATGGACTGAAGCTTTCTTT
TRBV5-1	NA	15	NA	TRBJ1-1	CASSVDGMMNTEAFF	TGCGCCAGCAGCGTGGACGGGATGATGAACACTGAAGCTTTCTTT
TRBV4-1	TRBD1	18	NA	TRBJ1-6	CASSQTAGTGSYNSPLHF	TGCGCCAGCAGCCAAACTGCCGGGACAGGGTCATATAATTCACCCCTCCACTTT
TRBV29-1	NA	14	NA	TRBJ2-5	CSVEPGGVKETQYF	TGCAGCGTTGAACCCGGGGGAGTTAAAGAGACCCAGTACTTC
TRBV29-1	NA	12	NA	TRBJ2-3	CSVWTGTDTQYF	TGCAGCGTCTGGACCGGCACAGATACGCAGTATTTT
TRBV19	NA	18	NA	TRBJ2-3	CASSIGGRAPVSTDTQYF	TGTGCCAGTAGTATAGGAGGCAGAGCGCCGGTTAGCACAGATACGCAGTATTTT
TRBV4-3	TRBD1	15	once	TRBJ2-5	CASSEGQGIRETQYF	TGCGCCAGCAGCGAGGGACAGGGAATAAGAGAGACCCAGTACTTC
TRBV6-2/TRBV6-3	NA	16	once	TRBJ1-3	CASSNRQDLSGNTIYF	TGTGCCAGCAGCAATAGACAGGACCTCTCTGGAAACACCATATATTTT
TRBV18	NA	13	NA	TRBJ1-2	CASSAQGYYGYTF	TGTGCCAGCTCGGCGCAGGGTTACTATGGCTACACCTTC
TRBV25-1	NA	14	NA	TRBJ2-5	CASSESSGEETQYF	TGTGCCAGCAGTGAATCGTCGGGGGAAGAGACCCAGTACTTC
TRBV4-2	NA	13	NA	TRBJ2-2	CASSQARSGELFF	TGTGCCAGCAGCCAGGCTAGGTCCGGGGAGCTGTTTTTT
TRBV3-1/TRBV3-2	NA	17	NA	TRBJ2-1	CASSQSYPGQGYNEQFF	TGTGCCAGCAGCCAATCGTATCCGGGCCAGGGGTACAATGAGCAGTTCTTC
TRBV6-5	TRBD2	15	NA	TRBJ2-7	CASSYGAGGRYEQYF	TGTGCCAGCAGTTATGGAGCGGGGGGGCGGTACGAGCAGTACTTC
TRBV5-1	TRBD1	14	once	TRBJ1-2	CASHGTGALYGYTF	TGCGCCAGCCACGGGACAGGGGCTCTCTATGGCTACACCTTC
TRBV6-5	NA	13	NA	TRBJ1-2	CASSRAGLYGYTF	TGTGCCAGCAGCCGGGCAGGGCTCTATGGCTACACCTTC
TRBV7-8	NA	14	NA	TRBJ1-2	CASSSRTANYGYTF	TGTGCCAGCAGCTCCAGGACAGCTAACTATGGCTACACCTTC
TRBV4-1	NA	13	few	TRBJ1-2	CASSQVTGNGYTF	TGCGCCAGCAGCCAAGTAACCGGGAATGGCTACACCTTC
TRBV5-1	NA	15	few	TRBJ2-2	CASRPTLRDTGELFF	TGCGCCAGCAGGCCGACGCTTAGGGACACCGGGGAGCTGTTTTTT
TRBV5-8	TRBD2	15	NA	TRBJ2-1	CASSFRGGGYNEQFF	TGTGCCAGCAGTTTTCGCGGGGGAGGATACAATGAGCAGTTCTTC
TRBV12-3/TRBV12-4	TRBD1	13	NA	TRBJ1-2	CASSHRQGNGYTF	TGTGCCAGCAGTCATAGACAGGGAAATGGCTACACCTTC
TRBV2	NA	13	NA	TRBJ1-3	CASVFRDRNTIYF	TGTGCCAGCGTCTTTCGCGACCGAAACACCATATATTTT
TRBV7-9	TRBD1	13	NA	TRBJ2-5	CASSKGAGETQYF	TGTGCCAGCAGCAAGGGGGCCGGAGAGACCCAGTACTTC
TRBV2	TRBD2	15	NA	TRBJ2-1	CASSEGLAGAYEQFF	TGTGCCAGCAGTGAGGGACTAGCGGGGGCGTATGAGCAGTTCTTC
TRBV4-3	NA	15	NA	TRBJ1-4	CASSLNAGWNEKLFF	TGCGCCAGCAGCCTGAACGCGGGGTGGAATGAAAAACTGTTTTTT
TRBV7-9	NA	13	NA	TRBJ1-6	CASSLAGDSPLHF	TGTGCCAGCAGCTTAGCCGGGGATTCACCCCTCCACTTT
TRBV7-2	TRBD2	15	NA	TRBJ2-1	CASSPRAGEYDEQFF	TGTGCCAGCAGCCCCCGGGCGGGGGAATATGATGAGCAGTTCTTC
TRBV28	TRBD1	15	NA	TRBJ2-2	CASIPGTGGFGELFF	TGTGCCAGCATTCCCGGGACAGGGGGTTTCGGGGAGCTGTTTTTT
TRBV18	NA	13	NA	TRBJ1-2	CASSPPARYGYTF	TGTGCCAGCTCACCACCGGCGCGGTATGGCTACACCTTC